This paragraph reports one TCR beta chain. Its antigen is unknown. The authors reverse transcribed about 0.5 to 1 ug RNA with random hexamers. TCRdb fed the immunoSEQ multiplex PCR reads into MiXCR, producing one record per CDR3 protein. The sample holds 100,000 to 150,000 distinct CDR3 sequences; approximately 95% are singletons and the top ten take 0.25% to 0.35%. The sample comes from a study of CD8 T cells in Susac syndrome. General study findings and limits: As the study acknowledged, the number of individuals in its TCR sequencing and HLA analysis was relatively small.

V was cut by 10 bases and J by 4 bases, with 6 bases left in between. The CDR3 spans 10 residues. This TCR derives from a human donor with multiple sclerosis. The sample taken for sequencing was CD8+ T cells from PBMCs. This chain joins TRBV12-3 or TRBV12-4 and TRBJ2-3; D gene uncertain. The DNA of the CDR3 is TGTGCCACCGAGGCAGATACGCAGTATTTT. This encodes CATEADTQYF.